This T cell receptor (beta chain) derives from a study of human T cells and chemical hapten exposure. The library gave individual cDNA molecules unique molecular identifiers. TCRdb reanalysed the RACE reads using MiXCR and keeps one entry per CDR3 protein. The repertoire holds around 380,000 distinct CDR3 sequences, with nearly 5% as singletons. This clonotype occurred a few times. Its specificity is not known. Specified time point: patch test 1, 2 weeks after DPC sensitization. The treatment: therapeutic diphenylcyclopropenone sensitization with weekly scalp DPC. Notes on the study in general: Expanded TCRs created a significantly greater count of big CDR3 similarity clusters than controls did.

CDR1 and CDR2 (germline): LNHNV, YYDKDF (reference sequence). The CDR3 extends over 16 amino acids. V lost 5 bases, J lost 2 bases, and 16 bases lay in between. The rearrangement links TRBV15 to TRBJ2-1; either TRBD1 or TRBD2 may supply D (5 bases each). The TCR sequence derives from a woman aged 45-65 years with alopecia areata. Some clones in this sample may be carry-over from other donors' samples. Specimen: whole blood, collected in connection with sensitization to the hapten diphenylcyclopropenone (DPC). CDR3 nucleotide sequence: TGTGCCACCAGCTCCCAGGAGAGGGGCCCCTACAATGAGCAGTTCTTC. It yields the protein CATSSQERGPYNEQFF.